In this sample, the clone carrying this TCR beta chain turned up a few times. Its antigen is unknown. The data stem from a study of T cell repertoires in cytomegalovirus infection. Study summary: Matching HLA type and CMV infection were both indicated by public TCR beta signatures. Points from the study as a whole: HLA-C-restricted CMV clonotypes gave the most frequent clonotype in two of eight donors. Totalled public TCR beta family frequency picked out people who carried CMV plus the relevant HLA.

The V end was cut by 4 bases, the J end by 5 bases, with 12 bases between. Germline CDR1 reads MGHRA; CDR2 reads YSYEKL. The CDR3 has 14 amino acids. TCRdb reanalysed the reads using MiXCR and keeps one entry per CDR3 protein. The sample consists of some 940,000 distinct CDR3 sequences, around 30% of them appearing once. This clonotype originated in a human donor in good health (CMV status not recorded). Some clones in this sample may be carry-over from other donors' samples. Here the sequenced sample was cultured CD8+ T cells from PBMCs, taken from culture after CMV antigen stimulation. This sequence joins TRBV4-1 and TRBJ2-1; D gene uncertain. CDR3 nucleotide sequence: TGCGCCAGCAGCCTAGTCCCCCTCCACAATGAGCAGTTCTTC. Translated, it gives CASSLVPLHNEQFF.